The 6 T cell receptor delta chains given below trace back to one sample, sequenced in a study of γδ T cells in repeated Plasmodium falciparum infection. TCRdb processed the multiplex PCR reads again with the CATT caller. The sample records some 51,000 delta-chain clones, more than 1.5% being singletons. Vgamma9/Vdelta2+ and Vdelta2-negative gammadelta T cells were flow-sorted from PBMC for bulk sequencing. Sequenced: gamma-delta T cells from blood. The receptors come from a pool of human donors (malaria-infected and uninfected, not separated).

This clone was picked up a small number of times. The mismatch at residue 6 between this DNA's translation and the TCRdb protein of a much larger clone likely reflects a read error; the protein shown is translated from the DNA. The CDR3 coding sequence is TGTGCTCTTGGGGAAATATATGTCTTCCTCCGCCTGGGGATACCAATTAGAACAGCACAACTCTTCTTT. It translates to CALGEIYVFLRLGIPIRTAQLFF. The V call is TRDV1, the J call TRDJ2, with 8 bases fitting TRDD3. Here the J gene came from matching the DNA to germline, since TCRdb omits it. Unmatched junction bases numbered 28, after V lost 2 bases and J lost 5 bases. This CDR3 region has 23 residues. Germline V gene data show CDR1 as TSWWSYY and CDR2 as QGS.

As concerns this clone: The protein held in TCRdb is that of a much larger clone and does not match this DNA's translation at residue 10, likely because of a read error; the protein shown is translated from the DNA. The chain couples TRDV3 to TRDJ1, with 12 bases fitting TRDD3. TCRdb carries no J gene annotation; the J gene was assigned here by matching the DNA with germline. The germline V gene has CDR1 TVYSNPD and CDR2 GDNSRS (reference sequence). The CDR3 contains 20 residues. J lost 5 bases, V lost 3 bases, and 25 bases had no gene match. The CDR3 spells CALITGLPPHWGIPTDKLIF. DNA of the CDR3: TGTGCCTTGATAACAGGCCTTCCGCCGCACTGGGGGATACCGACAGATAAACTCATCTTT. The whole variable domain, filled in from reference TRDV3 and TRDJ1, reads CDKVTQSSPDQTVASGSEVVLLCTYDTVYSNPDLFWYRIRPDYSFQFVFYGDNSRSEGADFTQGRFSVKHILTQKAFHLVISPVRTEDSATYYCALITGLPPHWGIPTDKLIFGKGTRVTVEP.

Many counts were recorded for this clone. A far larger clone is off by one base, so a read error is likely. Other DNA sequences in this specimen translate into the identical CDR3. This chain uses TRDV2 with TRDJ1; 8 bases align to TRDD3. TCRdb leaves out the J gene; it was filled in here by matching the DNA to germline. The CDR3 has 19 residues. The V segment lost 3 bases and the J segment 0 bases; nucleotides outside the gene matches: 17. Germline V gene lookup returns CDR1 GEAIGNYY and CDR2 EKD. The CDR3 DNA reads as TGTGCCTGTGACTCAATGCCCGGTACTGGGGGGTCCAACACCGATAAACTCATCTTT. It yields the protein CACDSMPGTGGSNTDKLIF.

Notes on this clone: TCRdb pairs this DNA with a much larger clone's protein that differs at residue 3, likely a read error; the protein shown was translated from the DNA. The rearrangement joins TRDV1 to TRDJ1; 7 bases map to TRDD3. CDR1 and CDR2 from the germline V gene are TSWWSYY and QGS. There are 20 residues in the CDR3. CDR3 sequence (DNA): TGTGCTATTGGGGAACTCGTCCCTTACTGGGGCTATAAGGGGACCGATAAACTCATCTTT. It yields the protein CAIGELVPYWGYKGTDKLIF.

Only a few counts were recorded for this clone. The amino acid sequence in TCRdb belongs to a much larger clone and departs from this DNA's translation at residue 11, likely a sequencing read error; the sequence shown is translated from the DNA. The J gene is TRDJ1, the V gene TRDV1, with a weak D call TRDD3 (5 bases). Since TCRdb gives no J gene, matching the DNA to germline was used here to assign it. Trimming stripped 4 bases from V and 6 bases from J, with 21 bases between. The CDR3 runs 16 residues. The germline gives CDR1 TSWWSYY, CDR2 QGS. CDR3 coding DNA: TGTGCTCTTGGGGCGCCCGCCGGGGACGTGGGCAATAAACTCATCTTT. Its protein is CALGAPAGDVGNKLIF.

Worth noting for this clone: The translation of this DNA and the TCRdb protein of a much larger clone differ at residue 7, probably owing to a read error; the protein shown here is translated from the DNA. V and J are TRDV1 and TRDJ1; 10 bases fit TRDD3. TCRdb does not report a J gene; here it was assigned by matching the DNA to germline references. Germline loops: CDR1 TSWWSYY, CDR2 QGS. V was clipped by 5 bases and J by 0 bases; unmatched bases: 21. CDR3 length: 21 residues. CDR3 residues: CALGKGNLWWGIPKYTDKLIF. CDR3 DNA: TGTGCTCTTGGGAAGGGGAATCTTTGGTGGGGGATACCAAAGTACACCGATAAACTCATCTTT.